Following are 7 T cell receptor beta chains from one sample sequenced in a study of blood T cell repertoires in COVID-19. Method: immunoSEQ multiplex PCR; TCRdb's copy keeps in-frame clones and lacks some. The sample holds roughly 190,000 clones; around 82% are singletons and the top ten take about 2.7%. Source material: peripheral blood. The receptors shown here come from a human donor with acute or convalescent COVID-19. The donor label of this sample is uncertain.

This clone showed up just a few times. The V call is TRBV30, the J call TRBJ2-7; no reliable D call. Per the germline V gene, CDR1 is GTSNPN and CDR2 is SVGIG (reference sequence). Trimming shortened V by 2 bases and J by 7 bases, and 18 bases separated the two germline ends. This CDR3 is 14 amino acids long. CDR3 DNA: TGTGCCTGGAGTCGTATGCAGGTCGCTGGAGAGCAGTACTTC. This encodes CAWSRMQVAGEQYF.

The CDR3 coding sequence is TGTGCCAGTAGCGGACAGGGGGCCCGGCCCCAGCATTTT. Encoded protein: CASSGQGARPQHF. The chain links TRBV19 to TRBJ1-5, with TRBD1 matching 11 bases. The CDR3 has 13 residues. V lost 6 bases, J lost 9 bases, and 4 bases stayed unmatched. The germline CDR1 and CDR2 sequences are LNHDA and SQIVND (reference sequence).

The chain uses TRBV6-5 and TRBJ2-7; 7 nucleotides match TRBD1. Per the germline V gene, CDR1 is MNHEY and CDR2 is SVGAGI. Germline trimming cut 0 bases from V and 5 bases from J; bases unmatched to any gene: 7. The CDR3 sequence is 15 residues long. The CDR3 nucleotides are TGTGCCAGCAGTTACTCGGGACAGTCGATCCACGAGCAGTACTTC. This translates into CASSYSGQSIHEQYF.

This chain joins TRBV19 and TRBJ2-7; 7 bases map to TRBD1. The CDR3 runs to 13 residues. V was pared by 5 bases and J by 7 bases, with 8 bases of the junction left unmatched. Germline-derived CDR1 and CDR2 are LNHDA and SQIVND (reference sequence). The CDR3 DNA reads TGTGCCAGTAGTTCCGGACAGGCGTGGGAGCAGTACTTC. It specifies CASSSGQAWEQYF.

The chain uses TRBV6-5 and TRBJ1-2; D gene unclear. Trimming left V 10 bases short and J 8 bases short, with 20 bases between. This CDR3 region has 13 residues. Germline V lookup: CDR1 MNHEY, CDR2 SVGAGI. CDR3 nucleotides: TGTGCCACCACCTCCGGGGTGAGGGAAGGCTACACCTTC. This codes for CATTSGVREGYTF.

The V call is TRBV3-1 (or the pseudogene TRBV3-2), the J call TRBJ2-7; TRBD1 might be the D (7 bases). Germline CDR1 reads LGHDT; CDR2 reads YNNKEL (reference sequence). V was cut by 6 bases and J by 2 bases, with 11 bases left in between. The CDR3 spans 13 residues. CDR3 amino acids: CASSARGAYEQYF. CDR3 in DNA: TGTGCCAGCAGTGCCAGGGGGGCCTACGAGCAGTACTTC.

The count of this clone is one. The chain links TRBV7-9 to TRBJ1-5, with 9 nucleotides matching TRBD1. The CDR3 is 13 residues long. Per germline, CDR1 SEHNR and CDR2 FQNEAQ (reference sequence). V was pared by 0 bases and J by 16 bases, with 7 bases of the junction left unmatched. In DNA, the CDR3 is TGTGCCAGCAGCTTAGCCGGGACAGGGACGCGTCATTTT. Its protein product is CASSLAGTGTRHF.